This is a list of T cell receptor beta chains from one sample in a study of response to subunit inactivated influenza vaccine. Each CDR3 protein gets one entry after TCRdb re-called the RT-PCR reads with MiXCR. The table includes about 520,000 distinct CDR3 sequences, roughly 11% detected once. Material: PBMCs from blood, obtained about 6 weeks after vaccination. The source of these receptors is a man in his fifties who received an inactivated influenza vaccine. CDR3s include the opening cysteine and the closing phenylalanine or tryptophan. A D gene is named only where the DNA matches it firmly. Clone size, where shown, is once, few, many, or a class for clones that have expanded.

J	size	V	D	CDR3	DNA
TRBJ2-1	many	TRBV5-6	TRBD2	CASSLPAGVKNEQFF	TGTGCCAGCAGCCTCCCCGCGGGAGTTAAGAATGAGCAGTTCTTC
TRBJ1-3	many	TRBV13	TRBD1	CASSEIQGGRAGNTIYF	TGTGCCAGCAGCGAGATTCAGGGGGGACGTGCTGGAAACACCATATATTTT
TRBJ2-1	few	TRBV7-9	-	CASRPAGNEQFF	TGTGCCAGCCGCCCGGCCGGGAATGAGCAGTTCTTC
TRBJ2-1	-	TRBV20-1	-	CCARDLRNSASYNEQFF	TGCTGTGCTAGAGATCTAAGGAACTCAGCCTCCTACAATGAGCAGTTCTTC
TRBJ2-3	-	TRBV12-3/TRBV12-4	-	CASSPTVYTQYF	TGTGCCAGCAGTCCGACCGTATATACGCAGTATTTT
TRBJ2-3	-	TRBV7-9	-	CASSSRRADTQYF	TGTGCCAGCAGCTCCCGCCGGGCAGATACGCAGTATTTT
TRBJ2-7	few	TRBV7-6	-	CASSPTEYYEQYF	TGTGCCAGCTCCCCGACAGAGTACTACGAGCAGTACTTC
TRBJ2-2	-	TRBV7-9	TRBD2	CASMLAGGRTGELFF	TGTGCCAGCATGCTAGCGGGGGGTCGGACCGGGGAGCTGTTTTTT
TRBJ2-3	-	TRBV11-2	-	CASRSPGRYLGTDTQYF	TGTGCCAGCAGATCACCGGGACGCTACTTAGGCACAGATACGCAGTATTTT
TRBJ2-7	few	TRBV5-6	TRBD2	CASSLVPGTSGRGTYEQYF	TGTGCCAGCAGCTTGGTCCCCGGGACTAGCGGGAGGGGAACCTACGAGCAGTACTTC
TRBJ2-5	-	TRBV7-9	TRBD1	CASSLPGTGGQETQYF	TGTGCCAGCAGCTTACCTGGGACAGGGGGTCAAGAGACCCAGTACTTC
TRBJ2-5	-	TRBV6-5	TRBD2	CASSYTLAGGGMQETQYF	TGTGCCAGCAGTTACACTCTAGCGGGGGGAGGCATGCAAGAGACCCAGTACTTC
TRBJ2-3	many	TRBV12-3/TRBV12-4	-	CASSLDSHTQYF	TGTGCCAGCAGCCTGGACAGCCATACGCAGTATTTT
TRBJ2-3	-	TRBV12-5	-	CASGWLGFSGDSFVSTDTQYF	TGTGCTAGTGGCTGGTTGGGTTTTAGCGGAGACTCCTTTGTAAGCACAGATACGCAGTATTTT
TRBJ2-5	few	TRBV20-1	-	CSARRSRGQETQYF	TGCAGTGCTAGGCGGAGTCGTGGCCAAGAGACCCAGTACTTC
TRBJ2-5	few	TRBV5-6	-	CASSGAGRQETQYF	TGTGCCAGCAGCGGGGCCGGACGACAAGAGACCCAGTACTTC
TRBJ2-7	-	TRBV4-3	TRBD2	CASSQDIGTSDYEQYF	TGCGCCAGCAGCCAAGATATAGGGACTAGCGATTACGAGCAGTACTTC
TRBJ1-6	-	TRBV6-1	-	CASSPTGRYNSPLHF	TGTGCCAGCAGCCCCACGGGACGGTATAATTCACCCCTCCACTTT
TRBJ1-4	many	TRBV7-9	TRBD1	CASSLRQGVEKLFF	TGTGCCAGCAGCCTCCGACAGGGGGTTGAAAAACTGTTTTTT
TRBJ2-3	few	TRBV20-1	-	CSASSGRDAGTDTQYF	TGCAGTGCTAGTTCAGGCAGGGACGCTGGCACAGATACGCAGTATTTT
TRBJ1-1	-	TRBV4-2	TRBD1	CASSKPGGQNTEAFF	TGTGCCAGCAGCAAACCAGGGGGCCAGAACACTGAAGCTTTCTTT
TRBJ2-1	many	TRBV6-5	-	CASSYGGVSYNEQFF	TGTGCCAGCAGTTACGGGGGAGTCTCCTACAATGAGCAGTTCTTC
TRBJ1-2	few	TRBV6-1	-	CASSGAGGYGYTF	TGTGCCAGCAGTGGCGCTGGGGGCTATGGCTACACCTTC
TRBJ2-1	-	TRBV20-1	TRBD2	CSARLAGRPYNEQFF	TGCAGTGCTAGACTAGCGGGGCGTCCGTACAATGAGCAGTTCTTC
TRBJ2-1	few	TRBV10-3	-	CAISELEQYNEQFF	TGTGCCATCAGTGAGTTAGAGCAGTACAATGAGCAGTTCTTC
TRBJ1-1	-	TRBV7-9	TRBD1	CASSSFQGATEAFF	TGTGCCAGCAGCTCCTTCCAGGGGGCCACTGAAGCTTTCTTT
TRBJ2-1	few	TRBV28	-	CASSSTKLTSYNEQFF	TGTGCCAGCAGTTCGACCAAATTGACATCTTACAATGAGCAGTTCTTC
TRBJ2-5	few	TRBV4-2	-	CASSQTGGRQETQYF	TGTGCCAGCAGCCAGACGGGGGGCCGTCAAGAGACCCAGTACTTC
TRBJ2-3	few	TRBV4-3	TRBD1	CASSRGQGFSSTQYF	TGCGCCAGCAGCCGCGGACAGGGTTTTTCAAGTACGCAGTATTTT
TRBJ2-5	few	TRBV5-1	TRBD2	CASSSSAGLQETQYF	TGCGCCAGCAGCTCCTCAGCGGGGCTCCAAGAGACCCAGTACTTC
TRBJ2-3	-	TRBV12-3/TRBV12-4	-	CASSSSTFVTDTQYF	TGTGCCAGCAGTTCGAGCACCTTTGTGACAGATACGCAGTATTTT